These 12 T cell receptor beta chains share one sample of origin, sequenced in a study of cytomegalovirus exposure and HLA in healthy donors. Assay used: immunoSEQ multiplex PCR; TCRdb lists only in-frame clones, some missing. This table holds 150,000 to 200,000 clones, approximately 89% found once. Material: PBMCs. The receptors derive from a woman younger than 35 in good health and CMV-seropositive.

CDR3 in DNA: TGCAGCGTTCTCGGGACAGTCGACAGCACAGATACGCAGTATTTT. Protein: CSVLGTVDSTDTQYF. The chain has TRBV29-1 and TRBJ2-3; 7 bases fit TRBD1. The CDR3 contains 15 residues. V lost 5 bases, J lost 0 bases, and 8 bases stayed unmatched. Germline CDR1 SQVTM, CDR2 ANQGSEA.

The CDR3 nucleotides read TGTGCTAGTGGGTTGATCTCCGGGACAGTGAACACTGAAGCTTTCTTT. Translation: CASGLISGTVNTEAFF. V usage is TRBV12-5 and J usage is TRBJ1-1; the match to TRBD1 covers 7 bases. J lost 0 bases, V lost 6 bases, and 10 bases had no gene match. Germline CDR1 and CDR2: LGHNT and FRNRAP. This CDR3 has 16 amino acids.

The rearrangement links TRBV7-3 to TRBJ1-1; D is ambiguous. Germline V gene lookup returns CDR1 SGHTA and CDR2 FQGTGA. This CDR3 spans 13 amino acids. Trimming left V 5 bases short and J 1 base short, with 8 bases between. CDR3 coding DNA: TGTGCCAGCAGCCTCACAGAGAACACTGAAGCTTTCTTT. Residues: CASSLTENTEAFF.

The rearrangement links TRBV5-1 to TRBJ1-4; possibly TRBD1 for D (6 bases). The CDR3 length is 15 residues. In germline, CDR1 is SGHRS, CDR2 YFSETQ. Trimming removed 0 bases from V and 3 bases from J, with 9 bases in between. The chain's CDR3 is CASSLEGGPNEKLFF. CDR3 DNA: TGCGCCAGCAGCTTGGAGGGGGGGCCTAATGAAAAACTGTTTTTT.

The chain has TRBV15 and TRBJ2-7, with a possible D match to TRBD2 (5 bases). CDR1 is LNHNV and CDR2 is YYDKDF in the germline V gene (reference sequence). Trimming shortened V by 8 bases and J by 5 bases, and 16 bases separated the two germline ends. The length of the CDR3 is 13 residues. The CDR3 reads CATSTNPRDEQYF. The CDR3 nucleotides read TGTGCCACCTCGACTAACCCTCGCGACGAGCAGTACTTC. Full variable domain (outside the CDR3, taken from reference TRBV15 and TRBJ2-7): DAMVIQNPRYQVTQFGKPVTLSCSQTLNHNVMYWYQQKSSQAPKLLFHYYDKDFNNEADTPDNFQSRRPNTSFCFLDIRSPGLGDTAMYLCATSTNPRDEQYFGPGTRLTVT.

V is TRBV6-5 and J is TRBJ1-2, with 7 bases identical to TRBD1. This CDR3 has 13 amino acids. CDR1 is MNHEY and CDR2 is SVGAGI in the germline V gene. The trim removed 5 bases at V and 3 bases at J, leaving 3 bases unmatched. CDR3 sequence (DNA): TGTGCCAGCAGTCAGGGACAGCACTATGGCTACACCTTC. It is translated as CASSQGQHYGYTF.

The chain has TRBV19 and TRBJ2-1, with D possibly matching TRBD2 (6 bases). The CDR3 loop spans 14 amino acids. V was cut by 5 bases and J by 6 bases, with 14 bases left in between. Germline V gene lookup returns CDR1 LNHDA and CDR2 SQIVND (reference sequence). The CDR3 spells CASSLFGGRNEQFF. DNA of the CDR3: TGTGCCAGTAGTCTGTTCGGAGGGCGCAATGAGCAGTTCTTC. Full variable domain (missing parts from reference TRBV19 and TRBJ2-1): DGGITQSPKYLFRKEGQNVTLSCEQNLNHDAMYWYRQDPGQGLRLIYYSQIVNDFQKGDIAEGYSVSREKKESFPLTVTSAQKNPTAFYLCASSLFGGRNEQFFGPGTRLTVL.

The CDR3 bases are TGTGCCAGTAGTCGCCCCAGGAACACCGGGGAGCTGTTTTTT. Translation gives CASSRPRNTGELFF. This chain joins TRBV19 and TRBJ2-2; D not resolved. Trimming removed 5 bases from V and 1 base from J, with 8 bases in between. This CDR3 has 14 amino acids. Germline V gene sequence: CDR1 LNHDA, CDR2 SQIVND (reference sequence).

This clone showed up just once. The chain combines TRBV29-1 with TRBJ2-1, with 10 bases lining up with TRBD1. The V gene end was trimmed by 7 bases and the J gene end by 8 bases; junction bases not matched to a gene: 2. The CDR3 has 11 amino acids. Germline V gives CDR1 SQVTM, CDR2 ANQGSEA. The CDR3 bases are TGCAGCGGGGACAGGGGCTATGAGCAGTTCTTC. Encoded protein: CSGDRGYEQFF.

V gene TRBV30 combines with J gene TRBJ2-5; 7 bases are a match to TRBD1. The CDR3 runs to 13 residues. V shed 3 bases, J shed 3 bases, and the junction held 4 bases outside the gene matches. Germline values: CDR1 GTSNPN, CDR2 SVGIG (reference sequence). The CDR3 sequence: CAWRDRAKETQYF. The CDR3 nucleotides are TGTGCCTGGAGAGACAGGGCCAAAGAGACCCAGTACTTC.

This clone was seen ten or more times. The chain carries TRBV6-6 and TRBJ2-1; 7 bases line up with TRBD1. This CDR3 has 11 amino acids. Germline V gives CDR1 MNHNY, CDR2 SVGAGI (reference sequence). J gave up 15 bases and V 7 bases, and 9 bases lay outside the gene matches. CDR3 protein: CASTERGQRFF. For the CDR3, the DNA is TGTGCCAGCACGGAGAGGGGGCAGCGGTTCTTC.

The J gene is TRBJ1-2, the V gene TRBV27; 7 bases agree with TRBD1. The junction had 6 bases not matched to a gene; V was cut back by 6 bases and J by 5 bases. The germline CDR1 and CDR2 sequences are MNHEY and SMNVEV (reference sequence). The CDR3 consists of 13 residues. The DNA for the CDR3 is TGTGCCAGCAGAAATACAGGGGATTATGGCTACACCTTC. Amino acid sequence: CASRNTGDYGYTF.